The source of this T cell receptor beta chain is a study of cytomegalovirus exposure and HLA in healthy donors (dated by TCRdb to the late 2010s). Study-level background: An earlier analysis of several hundred of the donors reported 276 Gb of sequence data and around 110 million unique TCR beta sequences obtained from around 170 million T cells. About 310 gigabases of sequencing data and tens of millions of unique TCR sequences were included in an early release covering under 650 HLA-typed donors. Among the 398 genotyped donors, around 81% belonged to the genetic ancestry cluster associated with self-reported Caucasian donors. The study aimed to test whether signatures of past pathogen exposure could be identified by cataloging public T cell receptors. The study used immunosequencing to profile the T cell repertoires of 666 subjects and linked those repertoires to cytomegalovirus serostatus. Besides the first cohort of under 700 subjects, a separate validation cohort made up of 90 to 150 different subjects was used. To predict cytomegalovirus infection status, the study brought together high-throughput TCR immunosequencing, statistical association of individual TCRs with disease status, and machine learning. A later analysis re-analyzed previously published TCR beta repertoires from 650 to 800 donors and added high-resolution HLA genotyping to study TCR occurrence patterns. In the later analysis, no new phenotypic data were used to find candidate immune exposures; instead, reliance was placed on TCR beta sequences and their occurrence across donors. An earlier analysis of roughly 580 of the donors used high-throughput TCR beta sequencing to judge whether each TCR beta V gene segment behaved as functional or pseudogenic. Donor age, sex, ethnicity and CMV serostatus were collected together with the repertoire data. In a later genetic analysis, genome-wide SNP genotypes for about three fifths of the 666 donors were used, and that subset was treated as a discovery cohort. Every repertoire in the discovery cohort had been generated on one and the same sequencing platform. HLA typing covered class I and class II loci at four-digit resolution. Typing coverage varied by locus: 629-630 donors for A, B, C, DRB1 and DQB1; under 550 for DQA1; 606 for DPA1; around 450 for DPB1. Several DR-DQ haplotypes were handled as single units for association and clustering because linkage in the cohort was strong. On average, roughly 250,000 unique TCR beta nucleotide sequences were sequenced per donor among 300 to 500 genotyped donors of the cohort, with around 19% of those sequences being non-productive. Broader findings and caveats from the paper: Because counts were too low, roughly 18 rarely observed V segments, including chromosome 9 orphons, were left out of the earlier analysis of 587 of the donors. Strong co-occurrence of HLA alleles, especially DR and DQ, made assigning TCR associations to individual alleles difficult. Correlated functional status among segregating V segments might be attributable to linkage disequilibrium, but an unknown experimental factor could not be ruled out. Three of the identified cytomegalovirus-associated TCR beta chains were confirmed in vitro to be specific for cytomegalovirus antigens. A later genetic analysis associated a missense DCLRE1C variant with V-gene and J-gene trimming of TCR beta chains, and an independent cohort replicated the association. In a later analysis, most CMV-associated TCR beta chains were found to appear HLA-restricted, with HLA associations seemingly driven largely by CMV exposure. Because HLA typing was missing for some donors at each locus, association tests included only the typed subset. It was suggested by the authors that the approach could potentially be generalized to other disease states and immunological phenotypes. The classifier was reported to diagnose cytomegalovirus status with high specificity and sensitivity in both the original and validation cohorts. The only immune exposure information available for the cohort was CMV serostatus. According to a later analysis, TCR association rates differed among HLA loci, with DRB1 alleles showing the most associated TCRs and HLA-C alleles showing the fewest. The presence/absence analyses assumed that sequencing depth was roughly uniform across donors, and that assumption may not be true. Most TCR sequences were seen in very few donors, while some public TCRs were found in many individuals. A further reported finding was that TCR beta sequences accurately predicted the HLA-A and HLA-B alleles for most subjects in the first cohort. Some IMGT-functional V segments, including TRBV6-2 and TRBV6-3, could not be told apart with the 87-base-pair reads, so those segments were excluded. Compared with the roughly 670-donor mean, donors in an Asian-associated ancestry cluster had fewer N-insertions in productive TCRs, according to a later genetic analysis. Several of the top co-occurrence clusters appeared to be linked to parvovirus B19, influenza, CMV and Epstein-Barr virus, according to a later analysis. A total of 164 TCR beta chains were listed by the study as associated with cytomegalovirus. A later analysis found that HLA-associated TCR beta chains were more clonally expanded and had lower generation probabilities than equally common non-associated chains. In an earlier analysis of fewer than 700 of the donors, most TCR beta V segments appeared in productive rearrangements about 87% or about 30% of the time, broadly matching IMGT annotations. A cluster of highly shared sequence variants was judged likely to represent a technical artifact of the sequencing pipeline. At a false discovery rate of 0.05, a later analysis linked about 17,000 TCR beta sequences to specific HLA alleles. Only TCR beta chains were sequenced in this cohort, and the absence of alpha or paired-chain data limited detectable features.

Library preparation employed the immunoSEQ multiplex PCR assay. For the multiplex PCR, a mixture combining 60 forward primers for TCR Vbeta segments and 13 reverse primers for TCR Jbeta segments was used. The CDR3 region of rearranged TCR beta genes was amplified from genomic DNA with a multiplex PCR assay. On the Illumina HiSeq System, the amplified TCR beta libraries were sequenced as 87-base-pair reads. For the original study's pipeline: A later analysis tallied around 87 million unique TCR beta chains across the 666 repertoires, and some 12 million of those chains were shared by two or more donors. A nearest-neighbor algorithm error-corrected the raw reads and collapsed the reads into unique sequences, merging closely related sequences to remove PCR and sequencing errors. V, D and J gene segments were assigned by aligning CDR3 sequences to IMGT reference sequences. For a sequence to be retained, at least a six-nucleotide match to both a V gene segment and a J gene segment was required. Rearrangements were classified as productive when the CDR3 lacked stop codons and remained in frame with V and J, and all other rearrangements were classified as non-productive. Following IMGT convention, CDR3 was defined as the stretch from the second conserved V-encoded cysteine up to the conserved J-encoded phenylalanine. Sequences without an unambiguous match to a single V gene segment were excluded from the earlier analysis of 500 to 700 of the donors. An earlier analysis of a few hundred of the donors classified V segments as functional when productive rearrangements were above 56.7% and as segregating when the standard deviation between donors was above 5%. To diagnose cytomegalovirus status from the catalog of TCR beta chain sequences, a statistical classification framework was built. A later analysis assigned V and J genes by comparing TCR nucleotide sequences with IMGT/GENE-DB human TR gene sequences. The TCRdist pipeline was used in a later analysis to assign CDR3 sequences and most-parsimonious VDJ recombination scenarios. In a later analysis, every TCR beta chain was defined by the combination of its CDR3 amino acid sequence and its V-gene family, and reads without a unique V-gene family were dropped. As a way to deal with suspected cross-contamination and a sequencing artifact, a later analysis dropped 592 nucleotide sequences that were highly shared and had low generation probability. In a later analysis, a clonal expansion index for each public chain was calculated from normalized within-repertoire ranks of inferred template counts. In a later analysis, generation probabilities were computed using a VDJ recombination model fitted to out-of-frame rearrangements, and the results were checked against IGoR. In a later analysis, hypergeometric tests were used to score TCR-TCR, TCR-HLA and TCR-CMV co-occurrence, with a repertoire-size bias correction applied to TCR pairs. False discovery rates were estimated in a later analysis by permuting HLA or CMV assignments 20 times. In a later analysis, co-occurring TCRs were grouped using DBSCAN, and TCRdist sequence similarity was added for clustering within HLA-allele-positive subsets. Repertoires with fewer than 30,000 or more than 120,000 public chains, plus five repertoires with anomalous nucleotide sharing, were excluded from co-occurrence clustering. Drawn from immuneACCESS, this table holds only the in-frame rearrangements with V and J called that TCRdb kept. Clones are partly lost; checked studies trace under half to an unresolved V gene and leave the rest unexplained. The D gene and trimming were derived from the DNA, and the V and J assignments and clone size from that table. Counted in this sample were about 160,000 clones; about two thirds of them appeared once. The biggest ten clones account for 2.8% of the sample.

The CDR3 holds 15 amino acids from the cysteine to the phenylalanine. Kept here is only the CDR3 DNA, which spans 45 bases and is read in frame from base 1. V is pared back by 5 bases and J by 3 bases, with 14 bases lying between the germline termini. The germline V gene gives CDR1 as SGHTA and CDR2 as FQGTGA. The cohort comprised several hundred healthy bone marrow donors. At the time of sampling, all cohort members were nominally healthy, though unrecorded immune exposures were likely present. The donor was CMV seronegative and belonged to the group of 380 or so seronegative cohort members. A peripheral blood sample was collected from each donor, and TCR beta sequencing was performed on peripheral blood mononuclear cells. Genomic DNA was extracted from the blood cell samples with the Qiagen DNeasy Blood Extraction Kit. In regard to this clone: It has no known antigen specificity. The sample holds no much larger clone one base away, and base qualities are not on file.

The clonotype was recovered from a woman under 40 in good health and CMV-seronegative. The sequence links TRBV7-3 to TRBJ2-1, and possibly TRBD1, on 5 matching bases. Sequencing used PBMCs. The CDR3 loop reads CASSPQGNDYNEQFF. The DNA reads TGTGCCAGCAGCCCTCAGGGTAATGACTACAATGAGCAGTTCTTC.